These 2 T cell receptor beta chains share one sample of origin, sequenced in a study of beta chain features in type 1 diabetes. Sequencing targeted expressed TCRB transcripts, as all isolated RNA had been reverse transcribed. Clones were sequenced by immunoSEQ multiplex PCR, and TCRdb holds only the in-frame ones, with some missing. The sample has roughly 230,000 clones, roughly a tenth seen once. Antigens for these TCRs are unknown. Study observations and caveats: Shorter TCRB CDR3s, moderately but significantly so, marked every one of the four CD4+ subsets in Type 1 diabetes patients.

Sequencing used naive CD4+ T cells from blood. Every receptor here comes from a man younger than 45 with type 1 diabetes.

This chain joins TRBV6-1 and TRBJ2-4, with a weak D call TRBD1 (6 bases). Between the trimmed V and J ends, which lost 2 bases and 0 bases, there was a span of 14 bases. Germline lookup yields CDR1 MNHNS and CDR2 SASEGT. CDR3 size: 17 residues. CDR3 residues: CASSEQGHAIAKNIQYF. The CDR3 DNA reads as TGTGCCAGCAGTGAACAGGGGCACGCAATAGCCAAAAACATTCAGTACTTC.

This clone was seen a handful of times. The rearrangement uses TRBV4-2 and TRBJ1-6, with no clear D. Trimming removed 6 bases at V and 8 bases at J, with 14 bases between. Germline CDR1 and CDR2: LGHNA and YNFKEQ. The CDR3 sequence is 14 residues long. CDR3 DNA: TGTGCCAGCAGACCTGTCTTGGCGGATTCACCCCTCCACTTT. This codes for CASRPVLADSPLHF.